These 18 T cell receptor beta chains originate from one sample sequenced in a study of CD8+CD57+ T cells in acquired aplastic anemia. CD8+CD57+ cell expansion, shown by flow cytometry, had occurred in the patients selected for sequencing. The study profiled TCR beta VDJ and CDR3 using genomic DNA as template. MiXCR, run by TCRdb on the reads, gives a single entry per CDR3 protein. The profile shows approximately 470,000 distinct CDR3 sequences, around 30% of them singletons. Sequencing used sorted CD4+, CD8+, or CD8+CD57+ T cells (not recorded which) from PBMCs. The receptors stem from a human donor with aplastic anemia.

This clonotype has only a few counts. The chain recombines TRBV29-1 with TRBJ1-2; 9 nucleotides match TRBD1. CDR1 is SQVTM, CDR2 ANQGSEA, per germline. V dropped 6 bases and J dropped 4; count of bases not matched to a gene: 9. CDR3 length: 14 amino acids. The CDR3 reads CSVSRDRDAYGYTF. The CDR3 coding sequence is TGCAGCGTCTCCCGGGACAGGGACGCCTATGGCTACACCTTC.

In regard to this clonotype: A single base separates this from a much larger clone, so it may be a read error. CDR3 residues: CSVTGGSNGQYF. CDR3 nucleotides: TGCAGCGTGACAGGGGGGTCTAATGGGCAGTACTTC. The J gene is TRBJ2-7, the V gene TRBV29-1; 9 nucleotides agree with TRBD1. Trimming at V came to 6 bases and at J to 9 bases, leaving 9 bases not matched to a gene. Germline-derived CDR1 and CDR2 are SQVTM and ANQGSEA. The CDR3 spans 12 residues.

The chain combines TRBV7-2 with TRBJ2-2; D uncertain. The CDR3 extends over 14 amino acids. V was shortened by 1 base and J by 4 bases, with 7 bases between the two germline ends. The germline CDR1 and CDR2 sequences are SGHTA and FQGNSA. CDR3 in amino acids: CASSLEGSTGELFF. CDR3 in DNA: TGTGCCAGCAGCTTAGAAGGAAGCACCGGGGAGCTGTTTTTT.

This clonotype was observed many times. This chain links TRBV7-2 with TRBJ1-6, with D possibly being TRBD1 (5 bases). The CDR3 is 15 residues long. V lost 5 bases to trimming and J lost 9 bases, with 17 bases between them. Germline CDR1 SGHTA, CDR2 FQGNSA. The CDR3 reads CASSEGVPGVSPLHF. DNA for the CDR3: TGTGCCAGCAGCGAAGGGGTCCCCGGCGTTTCACCCCTCCACTTT.

The V gene is TRBV11-2, the J gene TRBJ2-1; 10 bases are shared with TRBD1. The length of the CDR3 is 15 residues. The trim removed 3 bases at V and 6 bases at J, leaving 5 bases unmatched. In germline, CDR1 is SGHAT, CDR2 FQNNGV. Here the CDR3 DNA reads TGTGCCAGCAGCTTTAGTCGGGACAGGGGCAATGAGCAGTTCTTC. Amino acids: CASSFSRDRGNEQFF.

The chain links TRBV6-5 to TRBJ1-5; possible D gene TRBD1, 6 bases. The CDR3 loop spans 14 amino acids. Trimming removed 4 bases at V and 4 bases at J, with 11 bases between. Germline V lookup: CDR1 MNHEY, CDR2 SVGAGI. The CDR3 spells CASSSHRVNQPQHF. The CDR3 nucleotides read TGTGCCAGCAGTTCCCACAGGGTAAATCAGCCCCAGCATTTT.

This clonotype has only a few counts. The CDR3 nucleotides are TGTGCCAGCAGCTGGGGGAGGGACACTGAAGCTTTCTTT. It codes for CASSWGRDTEAFF. V is TRBV13 and J is TRBJ1-1; tentatively, D is TRBD1 (5 bases). Per the germline V gene, CDR1 is PRHDT and CDR2 is FYEKMQ (reference sequence). V shed 4 bases and J shed 3 bases, with 9 bases lying between them. The CDR3 totals 13 residues. Together with reference TRBV13 and TRBJ1-1, the CDR3 gives the full variable domain: AAGVIQSPRHLIKEKRETATLKCYPIPRHDTVYWYQQGPGQDPQFLISFYEKMQSDKGSIPDRFSAQQFSDYHSELNMSSLELGDSALYFCASSWGRDTEAFFGQGTRLTVV.

With respect to this clonotype: A single base separates this from a much larger clone, so it may be a read error. This rearrangement joins TRBV9 to TRBJ1-2, with 10 bases matching TRBD1. The CDR3 has 14 residues. Looked up from germline, CDR1 is SGDLS and CDR2 is YYNGEE. The trim removed 4 bases at V and 3 bases at J, leaving 3 bases unmatched. The DNA of the CDR3 is TGTGCCAGCAGCAAGGACAGGGGGGACTATGGCTACACCTTC. Translation gives CASSKDRGDYGYTF.

This chain joins TRBV11-1 and TRBJ2-3, with TRBD2 matching 10 bases. The CDR3 totals 16 residues. Germline loops: CDR1 SGHAT, CDR2 FQDESV (reference sequence). After removal of 4 bases from V and 6 bases from J, the junction contained 10 bases not matched to a gene. The CDR3 region has the DNA TGTGCCAGCAGCTCCAGAGCGGGAGGGCCTGGGGATACGCAGTATTTT. Amino acid sequence: CASSSRAGGPGDTQYF.

Note on this clonotype: This may come from a read error, since a much larger clone is one base off. V gene TRBV7-3 combines with J gene TRBJ2-7; the match to TRBD2 covers 7 bases. This CDR3 spans 16 amino acids. The J segment lost 3 bases and the V segment lost 9 bases, leaving 17 bases of the junction unmatched. Germline V CDR1 and CDR2: SGHTA, FQGTGA. The CDR3, as DNA: TGTGCCAGTAGTACTTCATCGGCTAGCGGATTCTACGAGCAGTACTTC. Translated: CASSTSSASGFYEQYF. The variable domain in full, with the rest retrieved from reference TRBV7-3 and TRBJ2-7, is GAGVSQTPSNKVTEKGKYVELRCDPISGHTALYWYRQSLGQGPEFLIYFQGTGAADDSGLPNDRFFAVRPEGSVSTLKIQRTERGDSAVYLCASSTSSASGFYEQYFGPGTRLTVT.

The rearrangement uses TRBV20-1 and TRBJ2-5, with 8 positions matching TRBD2. V trimming: 6 bases; J trimming: 3 bases; junction bases outside the gene matches: 12. The CDR3 has 15 amino acids. CDR1 is DFQATT and CDR2 is SNEGSKA in the germline V gene (reference sequence). The CDR3 sequence is CSARRLLAEEETQYF. The CDR3 DNA is TGCAGTGCGAGACGCCTACTAGCGGAAGAAGAGACCCAGTACTTC.

In its sample, this clonotype was seen many times. The rearrangement uses TRBV10-3 and TRBJ1-5; D is uncertain. Germline CDR1 is ENHRY and CDR2 is SYGVKD. V was cut by 3 bases and J by 0 bases, with 12 bases left in between. The CDR3 contains 16 residues. In nucleotides, the CDR3 is TGTGCCATCAGTGACCCGGGGAACTATAGCAATCAGCCCCAGCATTTT. The encoded protein is CAISDPGNYSNQPQHF.

This clonotype appeared a few times. The V and J genes are TRBV20-1 and TRBJ2-2, with D possibly being TRBD2 (6 bases). This CDR3 has 13 residues. Trimming cost V 6 bases and J 7 bases, with 15 bases left between them. Germline loops: CDR1 DFQATT, CDR2 SNEGSKA (reference sequence). In DNA form, the CDR3 reads TGCAGTGCAAAGGACTATCTCAGCGGGGAGCTGTTTTTT. This sequence encodes CSAKDYLSGELFF.

This clonotype was detected only a few times. The V gene is TRBV15, the J gene TRBJ2-7; TRBD1 matches at 9 bases. The CDR3 covers 16 residues. Per germline, CDR1 LNHNV and CDR2 YYDKDF (reference sequence). Trimming at V came to 3 bases and at J to 0 bases, leaving 6 bases not matched to a gene. The CDR3 nucleotides are TGTGCCACCAGCAGTCCGGGACAGGGAGTCTCCTACGAGCAGTACTTC. Translating it yields CATSSPGQGVSYEQYF.

As regards this clonotype: Relative to the germline gene, one junction end is altered; a read error may explain this. This chain uses TRBV20-1 with TRBJ2-1; D is uncertain. Per germline, CDR1 DFQATT and CDR2 SNEGSKA (reference sequence). The CDR3 extends over 12 amino acids. CDR3 protein: CSARKTEWGHVF. The CDR3 bases are TGCAGTGCTAGGAAGACGGAATGGGGTCACGTCTTC.

V is TRBV11-1 and J is TRBJ1-2; D is unresolved. V was pared by 2 bases and J by 0 bases, with 16 bases between. The CDR3 totals 17 residues. Germline assignment: CDR1 SGHAT and CDR2 FQDESV (reference sequence). The DNA of the CDR3 is TGTGCCAGCAGCTTATTTGGCGCAGCTTTAGCTAACTATGGCTACACCTTC. The encoded protein is CASSLFGAALANYGYTF.

This clonotype was detected ten times or more. This chain connects TRBV10-3 to TRBJ1-3; D gene uncertain. CDR3 length: 15 amino acids. V lost 2 bases and J lost 0, with 8 bases in between. From germline, CDR1 is ENHRY and CDR2 SYGVKD. The DNA for the CDR3 is TGTGCCATCAGTGAGGGGGTTTTCTCTGGAAACACCATATATTTT. It codes for CAISEGVFSGNTIYF.

This clonotype was picked up a small number of times. V is TRBV2 and J is TRBJ2-5, with D tentatively TRBD2 (6 bases). There are 15 residues in the CDR3. The V end lost 5 bases, the J end lost 5 bases, and 18 bases lay between the germline ends. Germline V lookup: CDR1 SNHLY, CDR2 FYNNEI. CDR3 nucleotide sequence: TGTGCCAGCAGTTCCGCGGGGCGGGCCAGGGAGACCCAGTACTTC. Translated, it gives CASSSAGRARETQYF.